These 9 T cell receptor beta chains came from one sample sequenced in a study of blood T cell repertoires in COVID-19. Here immunoSEQ multiplex PCR was the method, and the copy in TCRdb shows in-frame clones only, minus some. Counted here are tens of thousands of clones, more than 75% occurring once; the ten biggest clones make up about 7%. The sample comprised peripheral blood. All receptors come from a man between 45 and 60 years old with active or convalescent COVID-19.

Of note for this clone: The same CDR3 is also encoded by other DNA sequences in this sample. V gene TRBV6-1 combines with J gene TRBJ1-6; D unresolved. V was clipped by 1 base and J by 7 bases, with 8 bases between them. This CDR3 has 14 residues. Germline V gene data show CDR1 as MNHNS and CDR2 as SASEGT. As DNA, the CDR3 is TGTGCCAGCAGTGAAGAAGAGGTCAATTCACCCCTCCACTTT. Protein: CASSEEEVNSPLHF.

The chain combines TRBV9 with TRBJ2-7, with TRBD2 as a possible D gene (5 bases). Germline CDR1 reads SGDLS; CDR2 reads YYNGEE. V lost 0 bases to trimming and J lost 4 bases, with 11 bases between them. CDR3 length: 14 amino acids. CDR3 DNA: TGTGCCAGCAGCGTAGCATCAGGAGGTTACGAGCAGTACTTC. This translates into CASSVASGGYEQYF.

The chain uses TRBV19 and TRBJ2-6; TRBD1 matches 9 bases. The V gene end was trimmed by 10 bases and the J gene end by 0 bases; junction bases not matched to a gene: 4. The V gene's germline CDR1 is LNHDA and CDR2 SQIVND (reference sequence). This CDR3 region has 15 residues. The CDR3 DNA is TGTGCCAAAGGACAGGGGTCCTCTGGGGCCAACGTCCTGACTTTC. Its protein product is CAKGQGSSGANVLTF.

The CDR3 nucleotides are TGTGCCAGCAGCTTAGGGAGGGGAGAGCCCCAGCATTTT. Amino acids: CASSLGRGEPQHF. The rearrangement joins TRBV7-2 to TRBJ1-5; weak D call: TRBD1 (5 bases). CDR1 SGHTA and CDR2 FQGNSA come from the germline V gene. The CDR3 has 13 amino acids. V was trimmed by 1 base and J by 8 bases, leaving 9 bases between them.

This clone has only a few counts. The V call is TRBV4-1, the J call TRBJ2-5; D is perhaps TRBD2 (7 bases). This CDR3 has 16 amino acids. Between the trimmed V and J ends, which lost 4 bases and 1 base, there was a span of 16 bases. In germline, CDR1 is MGHRA, CDR2 YSYEKL. The CDR3 DNA reads as TGCGCCAGCAGCCGGGGGGGCGCGAGGTCCCAAGAGACCCAGTACTTC. Translating it yields CASSRGGARSQETQYF.

The J gene is TRBJ2-2, the V gene TRBV6-5; TRBD2 might be the D (6 bases). CDR1 and CDR2 (germline): MNHEY, SVGAGI. V was trimmed by 5 bases and J by 1 base, leaving 8 bases between them. The CDR3 is 14 amino acids. The CDR3 loop reads CASSRDWNTGELFF. DNA of the CDR3: TGTGCCAGCAGTCGGGACTGGAACACCGGGGAGCTGTTTTTT.

The chain couples TRBV5-1 to TRBJ1-2; TRBD1 agrees at 9 bases. Germline values: CDR1 SGHRS, CDR2 YFSETQ. The J segment lost 0 bases and the V segment lost 1 base, leaving 1 base of the junction unmatched. CDR3 length equals 15 residues. This CDR3 is CASSLTGGANYGYTF. CDR3 bases: TGCGCCAGCAGCTTGACAGGGGGCGCTAACTATGGCTACACCTTC.

The chain has TRBV11-3 and TRBJ2-2; 11 bases map to TRBD1. In germline, CDR1 is SGHNT, CDR2 YENEEA. The CDR3 has 15 amino acids. V dropped 5 bases and J dropped 4; count of bases not matched to a gene: 3. CDR3 loop: CASSTGTGGTGELFF. The DNA for the CDR3 is TGTGCCAGCAGCACCGGGACAGGGGGCACCGGGGAGCTGTTTTTT. Filled out from reference TRBV11-3 and TRBJ2-2, the complete variable domain reads EAGVVQSPRYKIIEKKQPVAFWCNPISGHNTLYWYLQNLGQGPELLIRYENEEAVDDSQLPKDRFSAERLKGVDSTLKIQPAELGDSAVYLCASSTGTGGTGELFFGEGSRLTVL.

The rearrangement joins TRBV2 to TRBJ2-3; D possibly corresponds to TRBD1 (5 bases). This CDR3 has 14 residues. Between the trimmed V and J ends, which lost 8 bases and 2 bases, there was a span of 14 bases. CDR1 SNHLY and CDR2 FYNNEI come from the germline V gene. The CDR3 coding sequence is TGTGCCAGCGTATTCAGGGAAAACACAGATACGCAGTATTTT. It yields the protein CASVFRENTDTQYF. The complete variable domain, with remaining parts taken from reference TRBV2 and TRBJ2-3, reads EPEVTQTPSHQVTQMGQEVILRCVPISNHLYFYWYRQILGQKVEFLVSFYNNEISEKSEIFDDQFSVERPDGSNFTLKIRSTKLEDSAMYFCASVFRENTDTQYFGPGTRLTVL.